A single sample is the source of the 13 T cell receptor beta chains below, sequenced in a study of blood T cell repertoires in COVID-19. TCRdb's copy holds only in-frame clones and misses some; the assay was immunoSEQ multiplex PCR. The sample contains nearly 45,000 clones, roughly nine tenths of which appear only once. The material sequenced was peripheral blood. The receptor source for this set is a woman at least 80 years old in a cohort sampled during active or convalescent COVID-19.

The chain is built from TRBV7-9 and TRBJ1-2; D gene unclear. The germline V gene encodes CDR1 SEHNR and CDR2 FQNEAQ (reference sequence). The CDR3 spans 14 residues. The V gene lost 1 base and the J gene lost 6 bases, with 12 bases spanning the gap. CDR3 sequence reads: CASSLGRILNGYTF. The CDR3 region has the DNA TGTGCCAGCAGCTTAGGCCGTATACTCAATGGCTACACCTTC.

This chain uses TRBV11-3 with TRBJ2-5, with 8 positions matching TRBD2. Germline CDR1 is SGHNT and CDR2 is YENEEA. V gave up 1 base and J gave up 5 bases; unmatched junction bases: 6. This CDR3 has 15 residues. The CDR3 loop is CASSLGPSSGETQYF. Written as DNA, the CDR3 is TGTGCCAGCAGCTTAGGACCCTCTAGCGGGGAGACCCAGTACTTC.

The chain uses TRBV9 and TRBJ2-3; perhaps TRBD1 as D (6 bases). In germline, CDR1 is SGDLS, CDR2 YYNGEE. V lost 2 bases, J lost 0 bases, and 10 bases lay in between. CDR3 length: 15 amino acids. The DNA of the CDR3 is TGTGCCAGCAGCGTCCGGGACACCAGCACAGATACGCAGTATTTT. Its protein is CASSVRDTSTDTQYF.

This clone was counted only a few times. The V gene is TRBV7-9, the J gene TRBJ1-5; 12 positions match TRBD1. The V gene end was trimmed by 5 bases and the J gene end by 2 bases; junction bases not matched to a gene: 4. Germline V CDR1 and CDR2: SEHNR, FQNEAQ (reference sequence). This CDR3 has 16 amino acids. CDR3 nucleotide sequence: TGTGCCAGCAGCCTGGGACAGGGGGCGGGCAATCAGCCCCAGCATTTT. It is translated as CASSLGQGAGNQPQHF.

The chain recombines TRBV6-5 with TRBJ1-1, with D possibly matching TRBD1 (6 bases). The germline gives CDR1 MNHEY, CDR2 SVGAGI. CDR3 size: 14 residues. V was trimmed by 6 bases and J by 0 bases, leaving 11 bases between them. This CDR3 is CASRWGQVNTEAFF. CDR3 nucleotides: TGTGCCAGCAGATGGGGACAAGTGAACACTGAAGCTTTCTTT.

CDR3 in amino acids: CASTGYWDTGELFF. The DNA of the CDR3 is TGTGCCAGCACAGGCTATTGGGACACCGGGGAGCTGTTTTTT. V is TRBV2 and J is TRBJ2-2; no reliable D call. Germline-derived CDR1 and CDR2 are SNHLY and FYNNEI. This CDR3 is built from 14 residues. V lost 7 bases, J lost 3 bases, and 12 bases lay in between. The whole variable domain, remainder taken from reference TRBV2 and TRBJ2-2, is EPEVTQTPSHQVTQMGQEVILRCVPISNHLYFYWYRQILGQKVEFLVSFYNNEISEKSEIFDDQFSVERPDGSNFTLKIRSTKLEDSAMYFCASTGYWDTGELFFGEGSRLTVL.

This chain connects TRBV3-1 (or the pseudogene TRBV3-2) to TRBJ1-1; 9 bases are a match to TRBD1. The CDR3 totals 16 residues. Per germline, CDR1 LGHDT and CDR2 YNNKEL (reference sequence). The junction had 7 bases not matched to a gene; V was cut back by 0 bases and J by 5 bases. DNA for the CDR3: TGTGCCAGCAGCCAAGATCAGGGGACAGGGCCAACTGAAGCTTTCTTT. Translation: CASSQDQGTGPTEAFF.

V usage is TRBV5-1 and J usage is TRBJ2-3, with 11 bases matching TRBD2. The germline V gene has CDR1 SGHRS and CDR2 YFSETQ. The V gene end was trimmed by 5 bases and the J gene end by 1 base; junction bases not matched to a gene: 6. The CDR3 spans 16 residues. DNA for the CDR3: TGCGCCAGCAGTTCGCCGACTAGCGGGGGCACAGATACGCAGTATTTT. Translated: CASSSPTSGGTDTQYF.

The chain combines TRBV5-4 with TRBJ2-5; maybe TRBD2 (6 bases). This CDR3 is 14 amino acids long. V was cut by 0 bases and J by 5 bases, with 11 bases left in between. The germline V gene has CDR1 SGHNT and CDR2 YYREEE (reference sequence). CDR3 nucleotide sequence: TGTGCCAGCAGCTTGGAGCGGGCTGGGGAGACCCAGTACTTC. Translation gives CASSLERAGETQYF.

CDR3 nucleotide sequence: TGTGCCAGCAGTTACTCCTGGGGGGGGGACTACGAGCAGTACTTC. This gives the protein CASSYSWGGDYEQYF. The V call is TRBV6-6, the J call TRBJ2-7; 7 positions agree with TRBD2. Trimming removed 0 bases from V and 3 bases from J; junction bases left unmatched: 5. The germline gives CDR1 MNHNY, CDR2 SVGAGI (reference sequence). CDR3 length: 15 amino acids.

The chain links TRBV29-1 to TRBJ2-1; 15 bases agree with TRBD2. The germline V gene has CDR1 SQVTM and CDR2 ANQGSEA. V was pared by 5 bases and J by 7 bases, with 3 bases of the junction left unmatched. This CDR3 region has 14 residues. Written as DNA, the CDR3 is TGCAGCGTTAACGGACTAGCGGGGGGGAATGAGCAGTTCTTC. Translating gives CSVNGLAGGNEQFF.

This sequence joins TRBV11-3 and TRBJ1-1; D is perhaps TRBD1 (6 bases). V lost 3 bases, J lost 0 bases, and 14 bases lay in between. Germline V gives CDR1 SGHNT, CDR2 YENEEA. This CDR3 comprises 16 residues. The CDR3 coding sequence is TGTGCCAGCAGCTTCCAATCCCCAGGGGTGAACACTGAAGCTTTCTTT. Translated: CASSFQSPGVNTEAFF.

The chain uses TRBV5-1 and TRBJ2-7, with TRBD1 matching 7 bases. CDR3 length: 15 amino acids. Per the germline V gene, CDR1 is SGHRS and CDR2 is YFSETQ. Unmatched junction bases numbered 6, after V lost 0 bases and J lost 3 bases. The CDR3 DNA sequence: TGCGCCAGCAGCTTGGGGTGGGACAGCTACTACGAGCAGTACTTC. Residues: CASSLGWDSYYEQYF.